These 25 T cell receptor beta chains share one sample of origin, sequenced in a study of blood T cell repertoires in COVID-19. TCRdb's table, derived via immunoSEQ multiplex PCR, lists solely in-frame clones and lacks some. Altogether 250,000 to 300,000 clones are present, over 80% being singletons, with the ten largest covering 0.95% to 1.5%. The specimen sequenced was PBMCs or T cells enriched from blood (not recorded which). Source of these receptors: a human donor in a cohort exposed to, infected with or recovered from COVID-19 (not recorded which). The donor label of this sample is uncertain.

The chain is built from TRBV10-3 and TRBJ2-7; perhaps TRBD2 as D (7 bases). CDR1 ENHRY and CDR2 SYGVKD come from the germline V gene. V gave up 5 bases and J gave up 5 bases, with 13 bases separating them. The CDR3 sequence is 13 residues long. The CDR3 spells CAISKTGGHEQYF. CDR3 DNA: TGTGCCATCAGTAAGACGGGGGGCCACGAGCAGTACTTC.

This clone was seen just once. This chain uses TRBV7-3 with TRBJ1-2; TRBD1 is a possible D gene (5 bases). CDR1 is SGHTA, CDR2 FQGTGA, per germline. V lost 1 base, J lost 6 bases, and 12 bases lay in between. The CDR3 is made up of 14 amino acids. The CDR3 region has the DNA TGTGCCAGCAGCTTAAATCCCGCGGGGGATGGCTACACCTTC. It is translated as CASSLNPAGDGYTF.

The CDR3, as DNA: TGTGCCAGCATCGGGCAGGGGGTTTGGTGCAATCAGCCCCAGCATTTT. Amino acids: CASIGQGVWCNQPQHF. The V and J genes are TRBV6-8 and TRBJ1-5; TRBD1 aligns across 7 bases. CDR1 and CDR2 (germline): MNHGY, SAAAGT. The CDR3 runs to 16 residues. V trimming: 7 bases; J trimming: 2 bases; junction bases outside the gene matches: 11.

The CDR3 loop reads CASSSYGEGFNEKLFF. DNA for the CDR3: TGTGCCAGCAGTTCCTACGGGGAAGGTTTTAATGAAAAACTGTTTTTT. The gene calls are TRBV27 and TRBJ1-4; unclear D gene. CDR3 size: 16 residues. With 4 bases removed from V and 4 bases from J, the gap between germline ends came to 16 bases. CDR1 MNHEY and CDR2 SMNVEV come from the germline V gene (reference sequence).

This chain uses TRBV5-5 with TRBJ2-1, with D perhaps TRBD2 (6 bases). Trimming shortened V by 4 bases and J by 4 bases, and 15 bases separated the two germline ends. This CDR3 is built from 15 residues. CDR1 SGHKS and CDR2 YYEKEE come from the germline V gene (reference sequence). The CDR3 nucleotides are TGTGCCAGCAGCAGCTGGTCGGGGGTTTACAATGAGCAGTTCTTC. The encoded protein is CASSSWSGVYNEQFF. Combining the CDR3 with reference TRBV5-5 and TRBJ2-1 gives the whole variable domain DAGVTQSPTHLIKTRGQQVTLRCSPISGHKSVSWYQQVLGQGPQFIFQYYEKEERGRGNFPDRFSARQFPNYSSELNVNALLLGDSALYLCASSSWSGVYNEQFFGPGTRLTVL.

This clone was counted once. The V gene is TRBV9, the J gene TRBJ1-1; tentative D call: TRBD1 (5 bases). The CDR3 covers 15 residues. CDR1 and CDR2 (germline): SGDLS, YYNGEE. With 2 bases removed from V and 6 bases from J, the gap between germline ends came to 17 bases. CDR3 residues: CASSVGTGHQAEAFF. The DNA of the CDR3 is TGTGCCAGCAGCGTTGGGACTGGGCATCAGGCTGAAGCTTTCTTT.

Comments on this clone: The same CDR3 also results from other DNA sequences found in this sample. The chain employs TRBV3-1 (or the pseudogene TRBV3-2) and TRBJ1-1; D unresolved. Germline CDR1 LGHDT, CDR2 YNNKEL (reference sequence). The V end lost 2 bases, the J end lost 0 bases, and 7 bases lay between the germline ends. This CDR3 contains 14 residues. CDR3 amino acids: CASSQQVMNTEAFF. As DNA, the CDR3 is TGTGCCAGCAGCCAACAGGTGATGAACACTGAAGCTTTCTTT.

This clone was recorded once. The chain joins TRBV5-1 to TRBJ1-5; D is undetermined. V gave up 4 bases and J gave up 0 bases, with 5 bases separating them. Germline CDR1 and CDR2: SGHRS and YFSETQ. The CDR3 length is 13 residues. CDR3 coding DNA: TGCGCCAGCAGCGCGGATAGCAATCAGCCCCAGCATTTT. Translating it yields CASSADSNQPQHF.

This clone was observed once. V usage is TRBV11-2 and J usage is TRBJ1-1; TRBD1 agrees at 8 bases. The CDR3 consists of 16 residues. The trim removed 1 base at V and 1 base at J, leaving 5 bases unmatched. Germline V CDR1 and CDR2: SGHAT, FQNNGV. CDR3 amino acids: CASSLVSGTGNTEAFF. The CDR3 DNA reads as TGTGCCAGCAGCTTAGTCTCCGGGACAGGGAACACTGAAGCTTTCTTT.

Turning to this clone: Other nucleotide sequences in the sample specify the same CDR3. J is TRBJ1-3 and V is TRBV9; 10 bases are shared with TRBD1. V shed 3 bases and J 0 bases; nucleotides not matched to a gene: 0. CDR3 size: 15 residues. CDR1 and CDR2 from the germline V gene are SGDLS and YYNGEE. The DNA of the CDR3 is TGTGCCAGCAGCGGGACAGGGGGCTCTGGAAACACCATATATTTT. Translating gives CASSGTGGSGNTIYF.

V gene TRBV24-1 combines with J gene TRBJ1-5; D might be TRBD1 (5 bases). The CDR3 is made up of 19 amino acids. Trimming stripped 3 bases from V and 2 bases from J, with 22 bases between. Germline CDR1 is KGHDR and CDR2 is SFDVKD. CDR3 in DNA: TGTGCCACCAGTGATATCCGGGACTCCGACGCGGTTGGCAATCAGCCCCAGCATTTT. It specifies CATSDIRDSDAVGNQPQHF.

The chain links TRBV30 to TRBJ1-2, with a weak D call TRBD1 (6 bases). The CDR3 is 14 residues long. Trimming took off 3 bases at V and 2 bases at J, with 13 bases between the two ends. Germline values: CDR1 GTSNPN, CDR2 SVGIG (reference sequence). In nucleotides, the CDR3 is TGTGCCTGGAGCTTAGGACAGTTCAACTATGGCTACACCTTC. Its protein is CAWSLGQFNYGYTF.

The V and J genes are TRBV7-2 and TRBJ1-5; tentative D call: TRBD1 (5 bases). V was trimmed by 4 bases and J by 3 bases, leaving 10 bases between them. The CDR3 loop spans 14 amino acids. Germline V gene lookup returns CDR1 SGHTA and CDR2 FQGNSA. The CDR3 DNA follows: TGTGCCAGCAGCTCCAGGGTACCCAATCAGCCCCAGCATTTT. Encoded protein: CASSSRVPNQPQHF. Complete variable domain (other parts from reference TRBV7-2 and TRBJ1-5): GAGVSQSPSNKVTEKGKDVELRCDPISGHTALYWYRQSLGQGLEFLIYFQGNSAPDKSGLPSDRFSAERTGGSVSTLTIQRTQQEDSAVYLCASSSRVPNQPQHFGDGTRLSIL.

This sequence joins TRBV27 and TRBJ2-3, with 7 bases aligning to TRBD2. The ends lost 7 bases at V and 2 bases at J; junction bases unmatched: 6. The germline gives CDR1 MNHEY, CDR2 SMNVEV (reference sequence). The CDR3 is 14 amino acids. The CDR3 bases are TGTGCCAGCAAGGCGGGAGACAACACAGATACGCAGTATTTT. Amino acids: CASKAGDNTDTQYF.

The V call is TRBV5-6, the J call TRBJ2-7; D gene unclear. Per germline, CDR1 SGHDT and CDR2 YYEEEE. V shed 2 bases and J shed 4 bases, with 7 bases lying between them. The CDR3 runs to 12 residues. The CDR3 nucleotides read TGTGCCAGCAGCTTTGGCTGGTACGAGCAGTACTTC. This encodes CASSFGWYEQYF.

V gene TRBV5-6 combines with J gene TRBJ2-1, with 8 positions matching TRBD1. J was trimmed by 0 bases and V by 4 bases; bases with no gene match: 6. The CDR3 length is 16 residues. Germline CDR1 reads SGHDT; CDR2 reads YYEEEE. CDR3 residues: CASSPNRGSSYNEQFF. Written as DNA, the CDR3 is TGTGCCAGCAGCCCGAACAGGGGGAGCTCCTACAATGAGCAGTTCTTC.

The rearrangement uses TRBV21-1 and TRBJ2-5; the table's D call, TRBD2, was not checked against the DNA. TRBV21-1 is a documented pseudogene. This CDR3 region has 18 residues. The CDR3 region has the DNA TGTGCCAGCAGCAAAGATGGTTCTGGGATGCGGGACCAAGAGACCCAGTACTTC. This sequence encodes CASSKDGSGMRDQETQYF.

V gene TRBV7-2 combines with J gene TRBJ2-3; 7 positions match TRBD2. V dropped 6 bases and J dropped 3; count of bases not matched to a gene: 9. The CDR3 is 15 residues long. CDR1 and CDR2 (germline): SGHTA, FQGNSA. The CDR3: CASRVLAFGTDTQYF. The DNA for the CDR3 is TGTGCCAGCAGAGTACTAGCGTTTGGGACAGATACGCAGTATTTT.

This clone was seen a few times. This chain uses TRBV4-3 with TRBJ1-1; the match to TRBD1 covers 7 bases. Germline CDR1 LGHNA, CDR2 YSLEER. V shed 5 bases, J shed 0 bases, and the junction held 9 bases outside the gene matches. The CDR3 consists of 16 residues. The CDR3: CASSTRQGSMNTEAFF. DNA of the CDR3: TGCGCCAGCAGCACCCGACAGGGCTCCATGAACACTGAAGCTTTCTTT.

This clone showed up just once. Other DNA sequences in the same sample also yield this CDR3. The CDR3 loop reads CAWSRQANTEAFF. CDR3 nucleotides: TGTGCCTGGAGTAGACAGGCGAACACTGAAGCTTTCTTT. The chain uses TRBV30 and TRBJ1-1; tentative D call: TRBD1 (6 bases). Germline V gene lookup returns CDR1 GTSNPN and CDR2 SVGIG (reference sequence). V was shortened by 2 bases and J by 1 base, with 8 bases between the two germline ends. The CDR3 consists of 13 residues.

This rearrangement joins TRBV6-6 to TRBJ1-6, with TRBD1 matching over 8 bases. The V and J ends lost 6 bases and 9 bases, in that order; junction bases with no gene match: 13. The CDR3 extends over 16 amino acids. The germline CDR1 and CDR2 sequences are MNHNY and SVGAGI (reference sequence). CDR3 in DNA: TGTGCCAGCAGCTCCCGCGGACAGGGTATCAGTTCACCCCTCCACTTT. Its translation: CASSSRGQGISSPLHF.

The gene calls are TRBV5-1 and TRBJ1-1, with D hard to call. Germline CDR1 SGHRS, CDR2 YFSETQ. The CDR3 runs to 16 residues. V was pared by 0 bases and J by 0 bases, with 12 bases between. This CDR3 is CASSLGAIAMNTEAFF. The CDR3 DNA sequence: TGCGCCAGCAGCTTGGGAGCCATAGCTATGAACACTGAAGCTTTCTTT.

The rearrangement joins TRBV6-5 to TRBJ2-3, with TRBD2 matching 8 bases. V shed 0 bases, J shed 1 base, and the junction held 3 bases outside the gene matches. This CDR3 spans 16 amino acids. The germline V gene has CDR1 MNHEY and CDR2 SVGAGI. This chain's CDR3 is CASSYSTGGGTDTQYF. The CDR3 bases are TGTGCCAGCAGTTACTCGACCGGGGGGGGCACAGATACGCAGTATTTT.

This sequence joins TRBV30 and TRBJ2-3, with TRBD2 matching over 8 bases. After removal of 0 bases from V and 4 bases from J, the junction contained 9 bases not matched to a gene. CDR3 length: 16 amino acids. In germline, CDR1 is GTSNPN, CDR2 SVGIG (reference sequence). The CDR3 nucleotides read TGTGCCTGGAGTGTACTACCGGGGGGGGCCGCAGATACGCAGTATTTT. Translation gives CAWSVLPGGAADTQYF. Using reference TRBV30 and TRBJ2-3 for the parts outside the CDR3, the full variable domain is SQTIHQWPATLVQPVGSPLSLECTVEGTSNPNLYWYRQAAGRGLQLLFYSVGIGQISSEVPQNLSASRPQDRQFILSSKKLLLSDSGFYLCAWSVLPGGAADTQYFGPGTRLTVL.

This clone was seen only once. This chain links TRBV4-1 with TRBJ1-5; D is undetermined. Germline V CDR1 and CDR2: MGHRA, YSYEKL. V lost 2 bases and J 5 bases, leaving 16 bases between the germline ends. The CDR3 covers 16 residues. The CDR3: CASSQPGKGLDQPQHF. The CDR3 DNA is TGCGCCAGCAGCCAACCGGGGAAGGGCCTTGATCAGCCCCAGCATTTT.